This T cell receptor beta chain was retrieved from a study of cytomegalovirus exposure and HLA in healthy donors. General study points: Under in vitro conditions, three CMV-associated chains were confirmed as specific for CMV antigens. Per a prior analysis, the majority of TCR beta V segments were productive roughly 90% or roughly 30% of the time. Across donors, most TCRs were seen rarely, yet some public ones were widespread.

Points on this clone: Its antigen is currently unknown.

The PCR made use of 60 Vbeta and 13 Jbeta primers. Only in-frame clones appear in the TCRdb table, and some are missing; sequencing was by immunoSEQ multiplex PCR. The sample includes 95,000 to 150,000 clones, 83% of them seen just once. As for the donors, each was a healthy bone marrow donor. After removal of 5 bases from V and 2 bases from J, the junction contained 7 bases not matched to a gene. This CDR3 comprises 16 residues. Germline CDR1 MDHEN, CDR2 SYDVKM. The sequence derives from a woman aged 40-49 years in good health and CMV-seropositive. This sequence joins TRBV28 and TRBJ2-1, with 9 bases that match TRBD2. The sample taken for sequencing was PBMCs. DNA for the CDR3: TGTGCCAGCAGTCCGCGGGGACTAGCCGCCTACAATGAGCAGTTCTTC. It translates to CASSPRGLAAYNEQFF.